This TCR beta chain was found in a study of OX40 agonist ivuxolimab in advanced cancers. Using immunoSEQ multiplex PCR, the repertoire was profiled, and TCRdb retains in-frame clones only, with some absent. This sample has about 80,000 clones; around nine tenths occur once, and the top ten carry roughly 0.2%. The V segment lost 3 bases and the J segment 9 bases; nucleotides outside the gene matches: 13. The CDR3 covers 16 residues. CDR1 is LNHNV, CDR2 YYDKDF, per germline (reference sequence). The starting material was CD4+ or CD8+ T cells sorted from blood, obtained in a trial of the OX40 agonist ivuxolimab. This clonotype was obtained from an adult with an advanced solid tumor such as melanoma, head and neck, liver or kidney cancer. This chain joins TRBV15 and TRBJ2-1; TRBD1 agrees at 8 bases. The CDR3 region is CATSSRRDRGKGEQFF. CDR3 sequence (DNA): TGTGCCACCAGCAGCCGAAGAGACAGGGGCAAAGGTGAGCAGTTCTTC.